These 26 T cell receptor beta chains share one sample of origin, sequenced in a study of shared T cell receptors in the human thymus. Some clones are missing from TCRdb's copy, which holds only in-frame ones; the method was immunoSEQ multiplex PCR. The table lists 650,000 to 950,000 clones, 70% to 90% of them singletons. The data were also submitted as part of a second study, on human thymus T cells.

Material: thymocytes. Source of these receptors: a girl in the first two years of life with a congenital heart defect.

V is TRBV4-3 and J is TRBJ2-7, with D possibly being TRBD1 (5 bases). The CDR3 length is 17 residues. Between the trimmed V and J ends, which lost 1 base and 2 bases, there was a span of 18 bases. Germline V gene sequence: CDR1 LGHNA, CDR2 YSLEER. CDR3 nucleotides: TGCGCCAGCAGCCAAGGAGAAGGTCAGGGAATCCCCTACGAGCAGTACTTC. Amino acids: CASSQGEGQGIPYEQYF.

This chain joins TRBV10-1 and TRBJ2-3, with 12 positions matching TRBD1. Trimming took 4 bases from V and 4 from J; bases not matched to a gene: 3. Germline V gene data show CDR1 as WNHNN and CDR2 as SYGVQD (reference sequence). The CDR3 is 15 amino acids. The CDR3 nucleotides are TGCGCCAGCAGTGCCGGGACAGGGGGCGCAGATACGCAGTATTTT. Amino acid sequence: CASSAGTGGADTQYF.

The chain uses TRBV6-6 and TRBJ1-1; D remains unclear. CDR3 size: 14 residues. Germline CDR1 MNHNY, CDR2 SVGAGI (reference sequence). Trimming cost V 5 bases and J 0 bases, with 10 bases left between them. CDR3 DNA: TGTGCCAGCAGTGCGCCCGCGGTGAACACTGAAGCTTTCTTT. Translated, it gives CASSAPAVNTEAFF.

The chain employs TRBV4-1 and TRBJ1-5, with D possibly matching TRBD1 (5 bases). The germline V gene encodes CDR1 MGHRA and CDR2 YSYEKL. CDR3 length equals 14 residues. Trimming took off 1 base at V and 8 bases at J, with 12 bases between the two ends. Here the CDR3 reads CASSQGGQVEPQHF. CDR3 coding DNA: TGCGCCAGCAGCCAAGGGGGCCAGGTGGAGCCCCAGCATTTT.

The chain carries TRBV7-2 and TRBJ1-6, with a weak D call TRBD1 (5 bases). Germline values: CDR1 SGHTA, CDR2 FQGNSA. The CDR3 has 15 amino acids. Trimming left V 4 bases short and J 8 bases short, with 15 bases between. CDR3 residues: CASSSPRTGDSPLHF. The CDR3 coding sequence is TGTGCCAGCAGCTCTCCCCGTACGGGGGATTCACCCCTCCACTTT.

The chain has TRBV14 and TRBJ1-1; 10 bases match TRBD1. Germline assignment: CDR1 SGHDN and CDR2 FVKESK. Germline trimming cut 3 bases from V and 3 bases from J; bases unmatched to any gene: 10. This CDR3 is built from 17 residues. The CDR3 reads CASSHRTGGNGDTEAFF. The CDR3 bases are TGTGCCAGCAGCCACCGGACAGGGGGAAACGGGGACACTGAAGCTTTCTTT.

The V gene is TRBV6-5, the J gene TRBJ1-2, with TRBD1 as a possible D gene (5 bases). Trimming cost V 3 bases and J 6 bases, with 20 bases left between them. Germline V gene sequence: CDR1 MNHEY, CDR2 SVGAGI. This CDR3 is built from 16 residues. CDR3 nucleotide sequence: TGTGCCAGCAGTTATTGGCAGGGATCGAAAAAACATGGCTACACCTTC. Protein product: CASSYWQGSKKHGYTF.

As for this clone: This sample also contains other DNA sequences that code for the same CDR3. The chain is built from TRBV5-8 and TRBJ1-6; D uncertain. The germline CDR1 and CDR2 sequences are SGHTS and YDEGEE. The CDR3 totals 15 residues. Trimming stripped 6 bases from V and 2 bases from J, with 12 bases between. In DNA form, the CDR3 reads TGTGCCAGCATCGGAGGGAAAACCTATAATTCACCCCTCCACTTT. This sequence encodes CASIGGKTYNSPLHF.

The sample holds one count of this clone. The rearrangement joins TRBV19 to TRBJ2-6, with 7 positions matching TRBD1. The germline gives CDR1 LNHDA, CDR2 SQIVND (reference sequence). The J segment lost 0 bases and the V segment lost 9 bases, leaving 17 bases of the junction unmatched. The CDR3 has 19 residues. The CDR3 loop reads CARDSTGSLCDSGANVLTF. CDR3 DNA sequence: TGTGCCAGGGACTCGACAGGGTCTCTATGCGACTCTGGGGCCAACGTCCTGACTTTC.

The chain has TRBV6-1 and TRBJ1-6, with D hard to call. The CDR3 contains 17 residues. The germline gives CDR1 MNHNS, CDR2 SASEGT. Trimming shortened V by 2 bases and J by 5 bases, and 16 bases separated the two germline ends. CDR3 protein: CASSESGRRDHNSPLHF. CDR3 nucleotide sequence: TGTGCCAGCAGTGAATCGGGCCGTCGGGATCATAATTCACCCCTCCACTTT.

This clone was observed once. The chain carries TRBV28 and TRBJ1-6; possible D gene TRBD1, 6 bases. The CDR3 covers 17 residues. The V gene's germline CDR1 is MDHEN and CDR2 SYDVKM. Trimming stripped 2 bases from V and 0 bases from J, with 11 bases between. CDR3 loop: CASSLHRGASYNSPLHF. The CDR3 DNA is TGTGCCAGCAGTTTACATCGGGGGGCCTCCTATAATTCACCCCTCCACTTT.

The CDR3 here is CASSLAPPRTGTEAFF. CDR3 sequence (DNA): TGTGCCAGCAGCTTAGCGCCCCCGCGGACTGGAACTGAAGCTTTCTTT. V usage is TRBV7-2 and J usage is TRBJ1-1; no clear D. Trimming shortened V by 0 bases and J by 5 bases, and 16 bases separated the two germline ends. This CDR3 is 16 amino acids long. Per germline, CDR1 SGHTA and CDR2 FQGNSA.

J is TRBJ1-2 and V is TRBV27, with D tentatively TRBD1 (5 bases). Germline CDR1 and CDR2: MNHEY and SMNVEV (reference sequence). The length of the CDR3 is 17 residues. V shed 0 bases and J shed 4 bases, with 18 bases lying between them. CDR3 in amino acids: CASSLSGAKPKLYGYTF. The DNA for the CDR3 is TGTGCCAGCAGTTTATCAGGGGCGAAGCCAAAGCTCTATGGCTACACCTTC.

The chain is built from TRBV15 and TRBJ1-1; D possibly corresponds to TRBD1 (6 bases). V was clipped by 5 bases and J by 7 bases, with 23 bases between them. From germline, CDR1 is LNHNV and CDR2 YYDKDF (reference sequence). The CDR3 has 16 amino acids. The CDR3 sequence is CATSRGQQPELGEAFF. In nucleotides, the CDR3 is TGTGCCACCAGCCGAGGACAGCAACCGGAACTGGGTGAAGCTTTCTTT.

The DNA for the CDR3 is TGTGCCAGCAGCTTTCCGACGGACAGAGGGAACACCGGGGAGCTGTTTTTT. Protein product: CASSFPTDRGNTGELFF. V and J are TRBV5-8 and TRBJ2-2; tentatively, D is TRBD1 (6 bases). The length of the CDR3 is 17 residues. V was cut by 2 bases and J by 1 base, with 15 bases left in between. The germline V gene has CDR1 SGHTS and CDR2 YDEGEE.

This sequence joins TRBV11-2 and TRBJ2-3, with TRBD1 identical over 9 bases. Trimming at V came to 5 bases and at J to 1 base, leaving 13 bases not matched to a gene. The CDR3 has 18 residues. The germline gives CDR1 SGHAT, CDR2 FQNNGV. DNA for the CDR3: TGTGCCAGCAGCAACCTCCGGCCCCGGGACAGGGGCACAGATACGCAGTATTTT. This encodes CASSNLRPRDRGTDTQYF.

The chain joins TRBV19 to TRBJ2-7; TRBD1 matches 7 bases. The CDR3 has 14 residues. V shed 3 bases, J shed 3 bases, and the junction held 5 bases outside the gene matches. Germline CDR1 and CDR2: LNHDA and SQIVND (reference sequence). CDR3 sequence reads: CASSIGDSSYEQYF. The CDR3 DNA is TGTGCCAGTAGTATCGGGGACAGCAGCTACGAGCAGTACTTC.

This clone was recorded a few times. V gene TRBV5-1 combines with J gene TRBJ1-3; D is ambiguous. This CDR3 is 16 amino acids long. The V end was cut by 3 bases, the J end by 0 bases, with 13 bases between. The germline CDR1 and CDR2 sequences are SGHRS and YFSETQ. CDR3 sequence (DNA): TGCGCCAGCAGCTCAACGGGGTACAGCTCTGGAAACACCATATATTTT. It yields the protein CASSSTGYSSGNTIYF.

This chain uses TRBV28 with TRBJ2-5; a weak D match, TRBD1 (7 bases). CDR3 length: 15 amino acids. The V gene lost 2 bases and the J gene lost 4 bases, with 14 bases spanning the gap. CDR1 and CDR2 (germline): MDHEN, SYDVKM. In DNA form, the CDR3 reads TGTGCCAGCAGTTTAGCGGACCAGGGGGGAGAGACCCAGTACTTC. Its protein product is CASSLADQGGETQYF.

This clone was counted a few times. This sequence joins TRBV7-6 and TRBJ1-1; the D is unclear. The CDR3 covers 17 residues. V lost 2 bases and J 6 bases, leaving 22 bases between the germline ends. Germline V gives CDR1 SGHVS, CDR2 FNYEAQ. The CDR3 loop reads CASSLFKAREGSAEAFF. Here the CDR3 DNA reads TGTGCCAGCAGCTTATTTAAGGCGAGAGAGGGCAGCGCTGAAGCTTTCTTT.

The chain carries TRBV9 and TRBJ1-2; weak D call: TRBD1 (6 bases). Germline values: CDR1 SGDLS, CDR2 YYNGEE. V was clipped by 0 bases and J by 3 bases, with 18 bases between them. CDR3 length: 17 amino acids. CDR3 bases: TGTGCCAGCAGCGTAGATAAATCTTTTAAGGGGGACTATGGCTACACCTTC. Translation: CASSVDKSFKGDYGYTF.

The J gene is TRBJ2-5, the V gene TRBV19; tentative D call: TRBD2 (5 bases). Trimming cost V 10 bases and J 4 bases, with 16 bases left between them. This CDR3 spans 13 amino acids. Germline V CDR1 and CDR2: LNHDA, SQIVND (reference sequence). CDR3: CATEERRGETQYF. In DNA, the CDR3 is TGTGCCACCGAGGAGCGGAGAGGAGAGACCCAGTACTTC.

A remark on this clone: The sample holds other DNA sequences that translate to the same CDR3. CDR3 DNA: TGCGCCAGCAGCCAAGATGGCCAGCCCCAGCATTTT. Translation gives CASSQDGQPQHF. This chain uses TRBV4-1 with TRBJ1-5; D is unresolved. Per the germline V gene, CDR1 is MGHRA and CDR2 is YSYEKL. The CDR3 contains 12 residues. The V and J ends lost 0 bases and 7 bases respectively, with 4 bases between them.

This chain uses TRBV28 with TRBJ2-5; D is perhaps TRBD1 (6 bases). V was clipped by 7 bases and J by 3 bases, with 15 bases between them. Germline lookup yields CDR1 MDHEN and CDR2 SYDVKM. CDR3 length: 14 residues. The chain's CDR3 is CASMRGKVEETQYF. The CDR3 DNA sequence: TGTGCCAGCATGAGGGGGAAGGTAGAAGAGACCCAGTACTTC.

The genes are TRBV10-2 and TRBJ1-1; D not resolved. CDR1 WSHSY and CDR2 SAAADI come from the germline V gene. This CDR3 has 14 residues. The V and J ends lost 1 base and 0 bases respectively, with 6 bases between them. This CDR3 is CASSELNMNTEAFF. In DNA, the CDR3 is TGCGCCAGCAGTGAGTTAAATATGAACACTGAAGCTTTCTTT.

The chain combines TRBV2 with TRBJ1-1; possibly TRBD1 for D (5 bases). Germline V gene lookup returns CDR1 SNHLY and CDR2 FYNNEI. This CDR3 is built from 12 residues. V gave up 2 bases and J gave up 13 bases, with 14 bases separating them. CDR3 in amino acids: CASSEFGGDDFF. CDR3 in DNA: TGTGCCAGCAGTGAATTTGGGGGGGATGATTTCTTT.